These T cell receptor beta chains were read from a single sample in a study of CD8+CD57+ T cells in acquired aplastic anemia. In TCRdb, the reads were re-called with MiXCR into one record per CDR3 protein. Among a few hundred thousand distinct CDR3 sequences listed, about 80% were seen once. The sequenced material came from sorted CD4+, CD8+, or CD8+CD57+ T cells (not recorded which) from PBMCs. These receptors all come from a human donor with aplastic anemia. CDR3s include the opening cysteine and the closing phenylalanine or tryptophan. D genes are given only for firm matches. Size values are once, few and many counts, or a class for expanded clones, and some rows have none.

>TRBJ2-3|14|TRBV7-8|.|.
CASSGSRGAVIRNF
TGTGCCAGCAGTGGCTCGCGAGGGGCCGTGATACGCAATTTT
>TRBJ1-2|15|TRBV7-8|.|.
CASSLRPEPLYGNTF
TGTGCCAGCAGCTTGAGACCTGAGCCTCTCTATGGCAACACCTTC
>TRBJ1-6|14|TRBV7-8|.|.
CASSLAGGTDTHHF
TGTGCCAGCAGCTTAGCGGGAGGTACCGATACGCACCACTTT
>TRBJ1-2|16|TRBV2|.|.
CASGLDPDVLDNEDTF
TGTGCCAGCGGCTTGGATCCCGACGTGCTGGACAATGAAGACACCTTC
>TRBJ1-1|12|TRBV29-1|.|.
CSVERDSAEAFF
TGCAGCGTTGAAAGGGATTCCGCTGAAGCTTTCTTT
>TRBJ2-2|15|TRBV9|.|.
CASSGGSDTQYYLFF
TGTGCCAGCAGCGGAGGGTCAGATACGCAGTATTATCTGTTTTTT
>TRBJ2-7|12|TRBV5-1|.|.
CASSDRGGEQYF
TGTGCCAGCAGCGACAGGGGAGGGGAGCAGTACTTC
>TRBJ2-3|14|TRBV7-8|.|.
CASSLAANPDTQYF
TGTGCCAGCAGCTTAGCGGCCAATCCCGATACGCAGTATTTT
>TRBJ2-3|12|TRBV7-9|.|once
CASSPGGTAEYF
TGTGCCAGCAGCCCTGGGGGGACTGCCGAGTACTTT
>TRBJ2-1|16|TRBV7-8|.|few
CASSLGGGTGQDEQFF
TGTGCCAGCAGCTTAGGGGGAGGTACCGGTCAGGATGAGCAGTTCTTC